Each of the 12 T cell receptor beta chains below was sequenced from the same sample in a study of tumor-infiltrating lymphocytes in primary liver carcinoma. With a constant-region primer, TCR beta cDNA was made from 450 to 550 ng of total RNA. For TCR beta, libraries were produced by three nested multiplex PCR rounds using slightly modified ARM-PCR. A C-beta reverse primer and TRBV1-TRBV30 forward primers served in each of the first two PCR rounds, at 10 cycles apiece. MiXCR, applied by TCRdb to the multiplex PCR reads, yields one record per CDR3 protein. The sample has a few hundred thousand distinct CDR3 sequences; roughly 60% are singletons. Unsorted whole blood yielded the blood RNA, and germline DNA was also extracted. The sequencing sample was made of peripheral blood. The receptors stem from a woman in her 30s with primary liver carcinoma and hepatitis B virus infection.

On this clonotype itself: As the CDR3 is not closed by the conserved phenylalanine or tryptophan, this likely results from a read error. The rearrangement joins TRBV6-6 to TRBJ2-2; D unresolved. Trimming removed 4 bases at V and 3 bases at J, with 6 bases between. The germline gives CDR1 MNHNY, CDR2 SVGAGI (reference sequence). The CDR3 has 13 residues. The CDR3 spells CASSSSYTGELFL. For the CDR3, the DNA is TGTGCCAGCAGTTCATCATACACCGGGGAGCTGTTTCTT.

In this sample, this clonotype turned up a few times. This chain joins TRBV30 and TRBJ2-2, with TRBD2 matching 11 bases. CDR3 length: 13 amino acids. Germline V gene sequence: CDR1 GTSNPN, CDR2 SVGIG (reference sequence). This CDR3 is CALLLAGVRELFF. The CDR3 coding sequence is TGTGCTCTTCTACTAGCGGGAGTCAGGGAGCTGTTTTTT.

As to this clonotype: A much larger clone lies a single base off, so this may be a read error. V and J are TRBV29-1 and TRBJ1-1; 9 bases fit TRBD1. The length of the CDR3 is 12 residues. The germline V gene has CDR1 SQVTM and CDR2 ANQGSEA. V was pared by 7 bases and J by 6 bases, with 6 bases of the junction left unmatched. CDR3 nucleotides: TGCAGCGACCGACAGGGGGGACCTGAAGCTTTCTTT. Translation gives CSDRQGGPEAFF.

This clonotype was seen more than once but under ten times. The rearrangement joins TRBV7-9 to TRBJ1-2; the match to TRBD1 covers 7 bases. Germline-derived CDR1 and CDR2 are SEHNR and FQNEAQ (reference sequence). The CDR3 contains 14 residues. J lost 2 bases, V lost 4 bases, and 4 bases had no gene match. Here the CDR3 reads CASSSKDRNYGYTF. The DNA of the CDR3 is TGTGCCAGCAGCTCCAAGGACAGGAACTATGGCTACACCTTC. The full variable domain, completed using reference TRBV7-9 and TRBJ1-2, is DTGVSQNPRHKITKRGQNVTFRCDPISEHNRLYWYRQTLGQGPEFLTYFQNEAQLEKSRLLSDRFSAERPKGSFSTLEIQRTEQGDSAMYLCASSSKDRNYGYTFGSGTRLTVV.

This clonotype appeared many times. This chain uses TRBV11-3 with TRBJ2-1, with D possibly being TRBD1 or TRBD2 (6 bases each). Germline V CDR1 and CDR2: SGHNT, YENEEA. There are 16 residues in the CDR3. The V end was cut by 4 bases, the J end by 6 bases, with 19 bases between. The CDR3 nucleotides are TGTGCCAGCAGCTCCAGGCGGGACGGGGGCGGCAATGAGCAGTTCTTC. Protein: CASSSRRDGGGNEQFF.

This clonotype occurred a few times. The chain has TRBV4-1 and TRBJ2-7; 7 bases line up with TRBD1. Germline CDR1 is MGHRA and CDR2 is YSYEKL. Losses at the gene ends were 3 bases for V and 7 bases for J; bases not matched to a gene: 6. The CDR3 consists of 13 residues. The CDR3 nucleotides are TGCGCCAGCAGCCACGAACCGACAGGGGAGCAGTACTTC. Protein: CASSHEPTGEQYF.

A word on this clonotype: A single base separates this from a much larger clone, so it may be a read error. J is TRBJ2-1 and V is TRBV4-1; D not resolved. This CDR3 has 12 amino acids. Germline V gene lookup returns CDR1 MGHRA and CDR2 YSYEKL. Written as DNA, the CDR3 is TGCGCCAACAGCCAACTGTACAATGAGCAGTTCTTC. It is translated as CANSQLYNEQFF.

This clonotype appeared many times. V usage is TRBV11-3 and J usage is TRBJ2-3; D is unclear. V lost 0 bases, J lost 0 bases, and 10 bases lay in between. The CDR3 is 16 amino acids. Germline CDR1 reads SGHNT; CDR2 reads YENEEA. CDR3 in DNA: TGTGCCAGCAGCTTAGATGGTAGCTCTAGCACAGATACGCAGTATTTT. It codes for CASSLDGSSSTDTQYF.

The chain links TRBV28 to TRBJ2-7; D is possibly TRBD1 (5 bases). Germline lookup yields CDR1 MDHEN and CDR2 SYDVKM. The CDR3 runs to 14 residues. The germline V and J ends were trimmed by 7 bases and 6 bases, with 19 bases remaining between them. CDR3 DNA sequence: TGTGCCAGCATCGCCCAAGGGGCTAGGGTCGAGCAGTACTTC. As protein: CASIAQGARVEQYF.

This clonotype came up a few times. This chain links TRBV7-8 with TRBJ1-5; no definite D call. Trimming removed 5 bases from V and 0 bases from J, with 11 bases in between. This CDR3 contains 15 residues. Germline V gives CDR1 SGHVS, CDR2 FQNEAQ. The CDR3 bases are TGTGCCAGCAGCCCGGACGGATTTAGCAATCAGCCCCAGCATTTT. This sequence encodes CASSPDGFSNQPQHF.

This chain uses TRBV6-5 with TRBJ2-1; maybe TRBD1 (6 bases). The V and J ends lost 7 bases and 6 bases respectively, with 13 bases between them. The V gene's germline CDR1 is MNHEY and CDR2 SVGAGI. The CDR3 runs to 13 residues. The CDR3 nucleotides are TGTGCCAGCACTTCAGGGGTAAGCAATGAGCAGTTCTTC. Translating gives CASTSGVSNEQFF.

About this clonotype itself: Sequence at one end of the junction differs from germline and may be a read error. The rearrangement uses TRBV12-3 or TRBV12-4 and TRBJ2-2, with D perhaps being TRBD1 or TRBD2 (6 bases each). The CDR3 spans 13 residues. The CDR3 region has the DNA TGTGCCACCCGGACGGGGGACACCGGGGAGCTATTTTTT. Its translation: CATRTGDTGELFF.